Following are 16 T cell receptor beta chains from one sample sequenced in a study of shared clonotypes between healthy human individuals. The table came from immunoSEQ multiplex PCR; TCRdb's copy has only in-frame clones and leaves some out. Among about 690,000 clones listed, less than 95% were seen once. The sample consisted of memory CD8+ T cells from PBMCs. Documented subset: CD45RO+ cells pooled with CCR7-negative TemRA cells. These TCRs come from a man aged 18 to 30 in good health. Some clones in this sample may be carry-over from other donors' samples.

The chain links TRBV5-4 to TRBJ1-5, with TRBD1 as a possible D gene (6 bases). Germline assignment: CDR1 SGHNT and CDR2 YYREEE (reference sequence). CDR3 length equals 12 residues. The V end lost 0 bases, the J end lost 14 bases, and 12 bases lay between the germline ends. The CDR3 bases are TGTGCCAGCAGCTTGGAGAGGGGGGTAAAGCATTTT. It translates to CASSLERGVKHF.

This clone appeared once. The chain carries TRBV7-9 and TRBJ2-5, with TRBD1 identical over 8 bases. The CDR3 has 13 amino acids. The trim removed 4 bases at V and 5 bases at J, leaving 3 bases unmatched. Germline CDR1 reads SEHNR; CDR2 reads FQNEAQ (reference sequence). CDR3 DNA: TGTGCCAGCAGCTCCCGGACAGGGGAGACCCAGTACTTC. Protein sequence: CASSSRTGETQYF.

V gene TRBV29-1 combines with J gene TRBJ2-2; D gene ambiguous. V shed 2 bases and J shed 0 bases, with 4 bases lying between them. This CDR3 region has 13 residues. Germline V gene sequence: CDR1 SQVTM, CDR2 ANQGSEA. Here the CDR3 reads CSVEMSNTGELFF. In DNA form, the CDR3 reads TGCAGCGTTGAAATGTCGAACACCGGGGAGCTGTTTTTT.

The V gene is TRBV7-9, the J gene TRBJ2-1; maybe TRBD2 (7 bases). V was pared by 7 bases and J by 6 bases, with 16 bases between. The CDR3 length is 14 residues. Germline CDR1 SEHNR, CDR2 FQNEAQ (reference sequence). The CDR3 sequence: CASTAGGLPNEQFF. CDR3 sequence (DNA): TGTGCCAGCACGGCCGGGGGGCTCCCCAATGAGCAGTTCTTC.

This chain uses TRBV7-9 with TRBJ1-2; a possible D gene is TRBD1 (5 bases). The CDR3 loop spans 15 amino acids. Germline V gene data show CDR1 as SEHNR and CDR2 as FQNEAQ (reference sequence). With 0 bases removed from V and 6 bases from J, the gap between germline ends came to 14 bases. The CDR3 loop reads CASSLAEAGRNGYTF. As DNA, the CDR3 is TGTGCCAGCAGCTTAGCCGAGGCGGGACGTAATGGCTACACCTTC. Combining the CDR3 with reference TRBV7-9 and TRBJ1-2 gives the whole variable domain DTGVSQNPRHKITKRGQNVTFRCDPISEHNRLYWYRQTLGQGPEFLTYFQNEAQLEKSRLLSDRFSAERPKGSFSTLEIQRTEQGDSAMYLCASSLAEAGRNGYTFGSGTRLTVV.

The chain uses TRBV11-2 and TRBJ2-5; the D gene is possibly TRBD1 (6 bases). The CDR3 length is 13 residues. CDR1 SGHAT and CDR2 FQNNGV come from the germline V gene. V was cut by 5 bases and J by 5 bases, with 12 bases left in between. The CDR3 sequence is CASSIRGLETQYF. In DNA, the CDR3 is TGTGCCAGCAGCATCAGGGGTTTGGAGACCCAGTACTTC. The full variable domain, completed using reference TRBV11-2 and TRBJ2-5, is EAGVAQSPRYKIIEKRQSVAFWCNPISGHATLYWYQQILGQGPKLLIQFQNNGVVDDSQLPKDRFSAERLKGVDSTLKIQPAKLEDSAVYLCASSIRGLETQYFGPGTRLLVL.

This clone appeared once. CDR3 protein: CASSPPGLAGASYEQYF. CDR3 nucleotide sequence: TGTGCCAGCTCACCACCGGGACTAGCGGGAGCCTCCTACGAGCAGTACTTC. The chain uses TRBV18 and TRBJ2-7; TRBD2 aligns across 14 bases. The J segment lost 0 bases and the V segment lost 0 bases, leaving 1 base of the junction unmatched. Germline CDR1 KGHSH, CDR2 LQKENI. This CDR3 is built from 17 residues.

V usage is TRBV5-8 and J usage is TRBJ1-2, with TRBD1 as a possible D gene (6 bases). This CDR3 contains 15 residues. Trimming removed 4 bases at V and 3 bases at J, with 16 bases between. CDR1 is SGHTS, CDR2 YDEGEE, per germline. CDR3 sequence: CASSPLGGGDYGYTF. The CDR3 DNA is TGTGCCAGCAGCCCCCTGGGGGGGGGCGACTATGGCTACACCTTC.

The CDR3 here is CASSISTGENQPQHF. Written as DNA, the CDR3 is TGTGCCAGTAGTATATCGACAGGGGAAAATCAGCCCCAGCATTTT. This chain uses TRBV19 with TRBJ1-5; TRBD1 agrees at 8 bases. J gave up 4 bases and V 2 bases, and 4 bases lay outside the gene matches. The CDR3 sequence is 15 residues long. The germline gives CDR1 LNHDA, CDR2 SQIVND (reference sequence).

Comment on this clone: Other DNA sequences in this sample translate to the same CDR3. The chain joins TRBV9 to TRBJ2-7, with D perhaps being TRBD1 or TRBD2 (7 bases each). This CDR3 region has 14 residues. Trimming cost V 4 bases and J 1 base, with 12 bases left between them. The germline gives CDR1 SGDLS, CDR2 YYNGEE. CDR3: CASSPRGGSYEQYF. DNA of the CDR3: TGTGCCAGCAGCCCCAGGGGGGGGTCCTACGAGCAGTACTTC.

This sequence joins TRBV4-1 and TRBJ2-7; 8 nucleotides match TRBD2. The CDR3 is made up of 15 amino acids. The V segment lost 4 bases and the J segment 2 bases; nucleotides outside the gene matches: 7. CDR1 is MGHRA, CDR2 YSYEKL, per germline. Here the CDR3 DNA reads TGCGCCAGCAGCCTTCAACCGGGGGGGACCTACGAGCAGTACTTC. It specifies CASSLQPGGTYEQYF.

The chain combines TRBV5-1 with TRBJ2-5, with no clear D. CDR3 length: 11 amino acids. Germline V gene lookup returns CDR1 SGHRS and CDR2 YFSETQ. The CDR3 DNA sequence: TGCGCGACCCCTGTGGGAGAGACCCAGTACTTC. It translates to CATPVGETQYF.

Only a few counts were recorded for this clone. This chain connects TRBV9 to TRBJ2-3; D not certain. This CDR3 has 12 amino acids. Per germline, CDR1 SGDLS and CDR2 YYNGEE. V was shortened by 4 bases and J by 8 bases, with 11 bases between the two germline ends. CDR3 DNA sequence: TGTGCCAGCAGCCTTCCACCGGGTACGCAGTATTTT. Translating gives CASSLPPGTQYF.

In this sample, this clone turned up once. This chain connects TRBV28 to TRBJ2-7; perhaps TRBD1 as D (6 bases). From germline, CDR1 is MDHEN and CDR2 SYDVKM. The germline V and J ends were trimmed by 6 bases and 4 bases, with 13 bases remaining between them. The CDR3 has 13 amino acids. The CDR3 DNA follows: TGTGCCAGCAGCCCAATTAGGGGGTACGAGCAGTACTTC. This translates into CASSPIRGYEQYF.

This chain's CDR3 is CASSRNRGLLQPQHF. Here the CDR3 DNA reads TGCGCCAGCAGCCGGAACAGGGGGCTGCTTCAGCCCCAGCATTTT. The gene calls are TRBV4-1 and TRBJ1-5; 9 bases map to TRBD1. Germline-derived CDR1 and CDR2 are MGHRA and YSYEKL. After removal of 4 bases from V and 6 bases from J, the junction contained 7 bases not matched to a gene. The CDR3 totals 15 residues.

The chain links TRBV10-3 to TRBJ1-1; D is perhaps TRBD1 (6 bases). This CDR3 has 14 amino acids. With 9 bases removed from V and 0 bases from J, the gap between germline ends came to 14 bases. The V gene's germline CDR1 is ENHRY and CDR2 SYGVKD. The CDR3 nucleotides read TGTGCCATAAAGGGGGGGCGACTGAACACTGAAGCTTTCTTT. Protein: CAIKGGRLNTEAFF.